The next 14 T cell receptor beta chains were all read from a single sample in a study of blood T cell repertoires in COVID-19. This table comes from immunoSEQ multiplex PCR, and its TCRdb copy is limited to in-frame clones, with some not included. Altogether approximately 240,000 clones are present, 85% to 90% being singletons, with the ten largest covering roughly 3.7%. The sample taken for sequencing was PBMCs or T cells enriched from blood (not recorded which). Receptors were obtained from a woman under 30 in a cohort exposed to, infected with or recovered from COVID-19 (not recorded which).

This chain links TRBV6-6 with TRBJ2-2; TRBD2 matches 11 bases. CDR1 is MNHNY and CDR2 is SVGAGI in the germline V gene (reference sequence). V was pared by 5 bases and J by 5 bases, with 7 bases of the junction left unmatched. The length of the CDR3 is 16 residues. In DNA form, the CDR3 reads TGTGCCAGCAGTGCCAATAGCGGGAGGGTGACCGGGGAGCTGTTTTTT. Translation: CASSANSGRVTGELFF.

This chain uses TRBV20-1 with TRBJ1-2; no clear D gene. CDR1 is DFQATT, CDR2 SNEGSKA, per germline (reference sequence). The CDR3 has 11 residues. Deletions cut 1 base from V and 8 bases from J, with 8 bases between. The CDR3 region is CSARVEGGYTF. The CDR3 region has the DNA TGCAGTGCTAGAGTGGAGGGCGGCTACACCTTC.

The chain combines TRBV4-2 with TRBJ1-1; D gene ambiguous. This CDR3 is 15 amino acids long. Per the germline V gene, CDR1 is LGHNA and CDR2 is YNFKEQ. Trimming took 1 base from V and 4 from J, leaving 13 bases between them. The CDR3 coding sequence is TGTGCCAGCAGCCAAGTCGAACCCTCGGGCACTGAAGCTTTCTTT. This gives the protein CASSQVEPSGTEAFF.

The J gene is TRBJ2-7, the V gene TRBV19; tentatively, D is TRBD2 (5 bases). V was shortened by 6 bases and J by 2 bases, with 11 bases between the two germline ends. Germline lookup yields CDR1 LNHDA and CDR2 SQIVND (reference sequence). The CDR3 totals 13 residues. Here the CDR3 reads CASSLAATYEQYF. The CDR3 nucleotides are TGTGCCAGTAGCCTAGCTGCTACCTACGAGCAGTACTTC.

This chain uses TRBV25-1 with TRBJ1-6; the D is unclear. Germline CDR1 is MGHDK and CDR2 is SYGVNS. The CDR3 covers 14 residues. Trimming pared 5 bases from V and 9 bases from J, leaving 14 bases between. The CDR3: CASSQPGETSPLHF. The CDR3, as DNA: TGTGCCAGCAGTCAACCGGGAGAAACTTCACCCCTCCACTTT.

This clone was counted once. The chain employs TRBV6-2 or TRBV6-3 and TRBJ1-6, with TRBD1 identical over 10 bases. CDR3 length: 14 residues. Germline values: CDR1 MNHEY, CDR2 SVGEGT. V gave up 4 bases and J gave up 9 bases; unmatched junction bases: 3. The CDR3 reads CASSSGTGASPLHF. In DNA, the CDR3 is TGTGCCAGCAGTTCCGGGACAGGGGCTTCACCCCTCCACTTT.

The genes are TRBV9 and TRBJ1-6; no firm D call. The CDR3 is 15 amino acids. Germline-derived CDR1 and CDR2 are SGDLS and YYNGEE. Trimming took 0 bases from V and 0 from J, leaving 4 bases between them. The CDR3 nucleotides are TGTGCCAGCAGCGTAGGGAGCTCCTATAATTCACCCCTCCACTTT. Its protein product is CASSVGSSYNSPLHF.

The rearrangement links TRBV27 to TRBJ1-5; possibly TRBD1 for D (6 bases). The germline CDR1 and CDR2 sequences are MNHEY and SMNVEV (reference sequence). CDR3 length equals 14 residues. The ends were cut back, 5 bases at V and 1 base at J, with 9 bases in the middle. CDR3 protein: CASSRQVSNQPQHF. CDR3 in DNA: TGTGCCAGCAGTAGACAGGTCAGCAATCAGCCCCAGCATTTT.

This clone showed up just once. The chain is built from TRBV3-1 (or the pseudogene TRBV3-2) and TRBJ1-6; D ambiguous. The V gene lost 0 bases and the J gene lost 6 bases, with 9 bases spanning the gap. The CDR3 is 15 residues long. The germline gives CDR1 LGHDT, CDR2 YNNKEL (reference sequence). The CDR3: CASSQDSGSNSPLHF. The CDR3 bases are TGTGCCAGCAGCCAAGACTCAGGATCTAATTCACCCCTCCACTTT.

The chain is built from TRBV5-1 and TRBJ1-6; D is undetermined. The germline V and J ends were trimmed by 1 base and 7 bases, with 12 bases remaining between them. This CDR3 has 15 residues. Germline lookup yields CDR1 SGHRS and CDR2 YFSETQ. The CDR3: CASSLFPGRNSPLHF. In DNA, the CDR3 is TGCGCCAGCAGCTTGTTTCCAGGTCGGAATTCACCCCTCCACTTT.

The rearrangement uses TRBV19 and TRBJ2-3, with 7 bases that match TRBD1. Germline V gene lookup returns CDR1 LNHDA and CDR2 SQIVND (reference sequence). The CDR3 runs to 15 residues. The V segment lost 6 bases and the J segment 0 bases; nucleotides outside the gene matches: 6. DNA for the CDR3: TGTGCCAGTAGCTGGGACAGCCTTAGCACAGATACGCAGTATTTT. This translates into CASSWDSLSTDTQYF.

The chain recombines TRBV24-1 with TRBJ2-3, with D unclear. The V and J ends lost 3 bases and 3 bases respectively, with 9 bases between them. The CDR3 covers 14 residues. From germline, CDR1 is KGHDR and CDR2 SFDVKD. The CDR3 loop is CATSDVFSTDTQYF. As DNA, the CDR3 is TGTGCCACCAGTGATGTTTTTTCAACAGATACGCAGTATTTT.

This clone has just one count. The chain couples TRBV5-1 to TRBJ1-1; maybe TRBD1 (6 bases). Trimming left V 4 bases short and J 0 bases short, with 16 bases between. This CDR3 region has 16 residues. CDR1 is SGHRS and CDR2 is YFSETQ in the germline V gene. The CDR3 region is CASSTTGNTMNTEAFF. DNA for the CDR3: TGCGCCAGCAGCACGACAGGTAATACTATGAACACTGAAGCTTTCTTT.

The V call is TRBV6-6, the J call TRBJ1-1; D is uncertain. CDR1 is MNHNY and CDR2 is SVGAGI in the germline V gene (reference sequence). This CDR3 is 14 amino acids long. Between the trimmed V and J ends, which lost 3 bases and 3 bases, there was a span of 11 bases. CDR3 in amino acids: CASSYRLEDTEAFF. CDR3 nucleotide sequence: TGTGCCAGCAGTTATCGGTTGGAGGACACTGAAGCTTTCTTT.